This TCR beta chain was profiled in a study of cytomegalovirus exposure and HLA in healthy donors. Broader study findings: The authors listed some 160 TCR beta chains as cytomegalovirus-associated.

With V trimmed by 7 bases and J by 3 bases, 2 bases remained unmatched. The CDR3 totals 14 residues. Looked up from germline, CDR1 is ENHRY and CDR2 is SYGVKD. As regards this clone: Antigen specificity is unknown.

The method was immunoSEQ multiplex PCR; TCRdb's version includes in-frame clones alone and lacks a portion of them. The sample holds over 65,000 clones, about 93% seen once. The chain links TRBV10-3 to TRBJ2-2, with 10 bases aligning to TRBD1. The clonotype was recovered from a woman younger than 30 in good health and CMV-seropositive. The sample taken for sequencing was PBMCs. The CDR3 DNA sequence: TGTGCCATCACCGGACAGGGGGACACCGGGGAGCTGTTTTTT. It translates to CAITGQGDTGELFF.